Below, one T cell receptor (beta chain) is given with its context. As yet, its antigen is unknown. This specimen belongs to a study of T-cell memory formation after mild COVID-19. Study-level findings and limits: Those CD4+ clones that contracted were mainly in CM and EM (CD8+ ones in EMRA).

TCRdb re-analysed the 5' RACE reads in MiXCR, keeping a single row per CDR3 protein. The sample yields 250,000 to 300,000 distinct CDR3 sequences, 15% to 20% seen once. V gave up 2 bases and J gave up 6 bases, with 11 bases separating them. In germline, CDR1 is LGHNA, CDR2 YSLEER. This CDR3 has 14 residues. This TCR was sampled from a man in his late teens or twenties who had mild COVID-19 (a few samples of this study predate the infection). Cell type and time point are not known. The chain carries TRBV4-3 and TRBJ2-1; a possible D gene is TRBD1 (5 bases). Sequencing was done on a sample of PBMCs or a T cell subset sorted from them (not recorded which). Written as DNA, the CDR3 is TGCGCCAGCAGCCAAACGACAGTCTGCAATGAGCAGTTCTTC. Its protein product is CASSQTTVCNEQFF.